This TCR beta chain was observed in a study of shared clonotypes between healthy human individuals. TCRdb's copy holds only in-frame clones and misses some; the assay was immunoSEQ multiplex PCR. The profile shows roughly 1,000,000 clones, 75% to 80% of them singletons. The germline V and J ends were trimmed by 4 bases and 7 bases, with 27 bases remaining between them. The CDR3 spans 17 residues. Per the germline V gene, CDR1 is SGHRS and CDR2 is YFSETQ. The specimen was memory CD4+ T cells from PBMCs. The subset is: CD45RA-negative fraction. This TCR was recovered from a man in his late teens or twenties in good health. Some clones in this sample may be carry-over from other donors' samples. The chain combines TRBV5-1 with TRBJ2-7; TRBD1 might be the D (6 bases). CDR3 residues: CASSVGHQGLSKGEQYF. The DNA of the CDR3 is TGCGCCAGCAGCGTGGGCCACCAGGGGCTCTCAAAGGGGGAGCAGTACTTC.